These 26 T cell receptor beta chains were sequenced from one sample in a study of T-cell reconstitution after alpha-beta-depleted transplantation in children listed by TCRdb under 2016. Libraries were made using PCR. These reads were obtained on an Illumina HiSeq 2500. TCR library preparation used molecular barcoding, with unique molecular identifiers applied to normalize quantification of the TCRbeta repertoire. TCRdb's own reprocessing of the public reads used fastp at Q25 and MiXCR and kept productive beta chains. For every CDR3 protein sequence, its rows merge into one entry that carries the most common genes and DNA. For this sample there are approximately 130,000 distinct CDR3 sequences; 8.5% to 10% appear just once. The leading ten clones occupy around 24% of the sample. Per the publication, the treatment or condition label means: allogeneic hematopoietic cell transplantation with graft depleted of TCRalphabeta T cells and CD19 B cells.

The sequences come from PBMCs, mostly from graft donor cells, collected 180 days after TCRalphabeta/CD19-depleted stem cell transplant. Receptors were obtained from a girl under three years old who had a stem cell transplant for combined immunodeficiency, so the T cells may come from the graft donor.

This clonotype has just a few counts. V gene TRBV7-2 combines with J gene TRBJ2-3; 7 bases match TRBD2. The CDR3 contains 17 residues. Trimming removed 4 bases from V and 0 bases from J; junction bases left unmatched: 10. The germline V gene encodes CDR1 SGHTA and CDR2 FQGNSA. CDR3 nucleotide sequence: TGTGCCAGCAGCTGCCCCCTTAGCGGGCTTAGCACAGATACGCAGTATTTT. It codes for CASSCPLSGLSTDTQYF.

The chain has TRBV12-3 or TRBV12-4 and TRBJ2-3, with 9 bases fitting TRBD2. Trimming cost V 3 bases and J 4 bases; bases outside gene matches: 8. This CDR3 has 16 amino acids. The CDR3 region has the DNA TGTGCCAGCAGTTTTGTAATGGGACTAGCCGCAGATACGCAGTATTTT. This encodes CASSFVMGLAADTQYF.

This clonotype was counted a few times. The V call is TRBV12-3 or TRBV12-4, the J call TRBJ1-1, with TRBD1 matching 11 bases. The CDR3 length is 14 residues. V lost 6 bases and J lost 7; bases outside the gene matches: 7. The CDR3 reads CASRGTGGQSEAFF. CDR3 DNA: TGTGCCAGCAGGGGGACAGGGGGTCAAAGTGAAGCTTTCTTT.

This clonotype occurred a few times. This sequence joins TRBV7-8 and TRBJ2-7, with D possibly matching TRBD2 (5 bases). Germline assignment: CDR1 SGHVS and CDR2 FQNEAQ. The CDR3 is made up of 15 amino acids. Trimming took off 1 base at V and 5 bases at J, with 15 bases between the two ends. For the CDR3, the DNA is TGTGCCAGCAGCTTAGTACTCCTCGGGGTCCACGAGCAGTACTTC. It codes for CASSLVLLGVHEQYF.

In this sample, this clonotype turned up a few times. J is TRBJ2-1 and V is TRBV28; D gene uncertain. The CDR3 sequence is 14 residues long. V lost 5 bases to trimming and J lost 6 bases, with 14 bases between them. Germline CDR1 and CDR2: MDHEN and SYDVKM. The CDR3: CASSHRATGNEQFF. The CDR3 DNA is TGTGCCAGCAGTCATAGGGCGACGGGCAATGAGCAGTTCTTC.

This clonotype was seen more than once but under ten times. The V call is TRBV5-6, the J call TRBJ2-4, with 8 nucleotides matching TRBD1. The CDR3 is 14 residues long. The germline CDR1 and CDR2 sequences are SGHDT and YYEEEE. The V segment lost 2 bases and the J segment 6 bases; nucleotides outside the gene matches: 4. Here the CDR3 reads CASSFSGGSNIQYF. The CDR3 bases are TGTGCCAGCAGCTTTTCAGGGGGCTCAAACATTCAGTACTTC.

The chain is built from TRBV11-2 and TRBJ2-7; 7 bases map to TRBD1. Germline trimming cut 2 bases from V and 1 base from J; bases unmatched to any gene: 11. Germline V gene sequence: CDR1 SGHAT, CDR2 FQNNGV. The CDR3 totals 17 residues. CDR3 nucleotide sequence: TGTGCCAGCAGCTTATATCGTCAGGGGGATCTTTCCTACGAGCAGTACTTC. Its protein is CASSLYRQGDLSYEQYF.

The chain joins TRBV29-1 to TRBJ2-4; 7 nucleotides match TRBD1. The V segment lost 3 bases and the J segment 7 bases; nucleotides outside the gene matches: 3. The germline V gene encodes CDR1 SQVTM and CDR2 ANQGSEA. The CDR3 consists of 12 residues. This chain's CDR3 is CSVEGDSNIQYF. The CDR3 DNA reads as TGCAGCGTTGAGGGGGACAGTAACATTCAGTACTTC.

This clonotype was recorded at least ten times. CDR3 loop: CASSIHGELFF. The DNA of the CDR3 is TGTGCCAGCTCCATACATGGGGAGCTGTTTTTT. V gene TRBV12-3 or TRBV12-4 combines with J gene TRBJ2-2; D unresolved. The CDR3 length is 11 residues. Trimming took 8 bases from V and 8 from J, leaving 9 bases between them.

This clonotype appeared a few times. The CDR3 spells CASSSPLKTSGRGETQYF. The CDR3 nucleotides read TGTGCCAGCAGTTCCCCACTCAAGACTAGCGGGAGAGGAGAGACCCAGTACTTC. This chain joins TRBV11-1 and TRBJ2-5, with 12 positions matching TRBD2. The V gene end was trimmed by 6 bases and the J gene end by 4 bases; junction bases not matched to a gene: 15. The germline CDR1 and CDR2 sequences are SGHAT and FQDESV (reference sequence). CDR3 length equals 18 residues.

Only a few counts were recorded for this clonotype. The CDR3 is CAISERDRVNTGELFF. As DNA, the CDR3 is TGTGCCATCAGTGAACGCGACAGGGTGAACACCGGGGAGCTGTTTTTT. The gene calls are TRBV10-3 and TRBJ2-2; 7 bases map to TRBD1. The CDR3 extends over 16 amino acids. The germline V gene encodes CDR1 ENHRY and CDR2 SYGVKD. Trimming took 3 bases from V and 1 from J; bases not matched to a gene: 5.

This clonotype was recorded many times. The V and J genes are TRBV7-2 and TRBJ2-1; a weak D match, TRBD2 (5 bases). Germline V lookup: CDR1 SGHTA, CDR2 FQGNSA. V lost 2 bases, J lost 9 bases, and 14 bases lay in between. There are 14 residues in the CDR3. The CDR3 DNA sequence: TGTGCCAGCAGCTTACTCAGTAGCGCCGGTGAGCAGTTCTTC. Amino acid sequence: CASSLLSSAGEQFF.

The chain carries TRBV7-8 and TRBJ2-3; TRBD1 agrees at 8 bases. The CDR3 is 13 amino acids. The germline V gene encodes CDR1 SGHVS and CDR2 FQNEAQ. The junction had 1 base not matched to a gene; V was cut back by 3 bases and J by 5 bases. CDR3 in DNA: TGTGCCAGCAGCTTCGACAGGGGAGATACGCAGTATTTT. Amino acid sequence: CASSFDRGDTQYF.

This clonotype was recorded a few times. This sequence joins TRBV5-6 and TRBJ2-3; 8 bases match TRBD1. J gave up 1 base and V 0 bases, and 4 bases lay outside the gene matches. The length of the CDR3 is 16 residues. CDR1 and CDR2 from the germline V gene are SGHDT and YYEEEE. CDR3 bases: TGTGCCAGCAGCTTGGCCGGGACAGGACGCACAGATACGCAGTATTTT. Translated: CASSLAGTGRTDTQYF.

This clonotype has more than one count but fewer than ten. The genes are TRBV28 and TRBJ2-3, with 9 bases aligning to TRBD2. The CDR3 is 17 amino acids. V trimming: 5 bases; J trimming: 3 bases; junction bases outside the gene matches: 12. Germline assignment: CDR1 MDHEN and CDR2 SYDVKM. CDR3 sequence (DNA): TGTGCCAGCAGTCCCCAGGCCTTTGCGGGGGGGACAGATACGCAGTATTTT. As protein: CASSPQAFAGGTDTQYF.

In this sample, this clonotype turned up many times. This chain links TRBV6-9 with TRBJ2-5; 8 bases fit TRBD1. In germline, CDR1 is MNHGY, CDR2 SVAAGI. The trim removed 1 base at V and 4 bases at J, leaving 5 bases unmatched. This CDR3 is 15 amino acids long. CDR3 loop: CASSYFRTGLETQYF. For the CDR3, the DNA is TGTGCCAGCAGTTATTTTCGGACAGGGCTAGAGACCCAGTACTTC.

The chain joins TRBV7-8 to TRBJ2-3, with 11 bases aligning to TRBD2. The CDR3 spans 16 residues. The V and J ends lost 1 base and 1 base, in that order; junction bases with no gene match: 1. From germline, CDR1 is SGHVS and CDR2 FQNEAQ. CDR3 in amino acids: CASSLVGLAGTDTQYF. CDR3 in DNA: TGTGCCAGCAGCTTAGTGGGACTAGCGGGCACAGATACGCAGTATTTT.

The chain combines TRBV18 with TRBJ2-3; TRBD1 matches 7 bases. Germline V gene sequence: CDR1 KGHSH, CDR2 LQKENI. This CDR3 spans 17 amino acids. The V segment lost 3 bases and the J segment 2 bases; nucleotides outside the gene matches: 11. This CDR3 reads CASSPIRLGTVTDTQYF. Here the CDR3 DNA reads TGTGCCAGCTCACCGATAAGACTCGGGACAGTCACAGATACGCAGTATTTT.

The chain recombines TRBV20-1 with TRBJ2-3; 7 bases are shared with TRBD1. CDR1 is DFQATT and CDR2 is SNEGSKA in the germline V gene (reference sequence). V gave up 4 bases and J gave up 2 bases; unmatched junction bases: 6. The CDR3 has 14 amino acids. Here the CDR3 DNA reads TGCAGTGCTAAGGGGACAGAATACACAGATACGCAGTATTTT. Encoded protein: CSAKGTEYTDTQYF.

V gene TRBV20-1 combines with J gene TRBJ1-6; D call uncertain. V dropped 6 bases and J dropped 8 bases, with 11 bases sitting between them. The CDR3 covers 12 residues. Germline CDR1 DFQATT, CDR2 SNEGSKA (reference sequence). The CDR3 region is CSAGSQDSPLHF. Here the CDR3 DNA reads TGCAGTGCCGGAAGTCAGGATTCACCCCTCCACTTT.

A few counts support this clonotype. The rearrangement uses TRBV5-4 and TRBJ2-7; 10 positions agree with TRBD1. The germline V gene encodes CDR1 SGHNT and CDR2 YYREEE (reference sequence). With 4 bases clipped from V and 3 bases from J, the junction kept 7 bases outside the gene matches. The CDR3 length is 15 residues. CDR3 sequence: CASSAGTGVFYEQYF. CDR3 coding DNA: TGTGCCAGCAGCGCGGGGACAGGGGTCTTCTACGAGCAGTACTTC.

The chain carries TRBV20-1 and TRBJ2-5, with 7 bases aligning to TRBD2. Losses at the gene ends were 3 bases for V and 0 bases for J; bases not matched to a gene: 10. Germline V gene data show CDR1 as DFQATT and CDR2 as SNEGSKA (reference sequence). The CDR3 length is 16 residues. The CDR3, as DNA: TGCAGTGCTAGTGCGCTAGCGGAGACTTACCAAGAGACCCAGTACTTC. Protein sequence: CSASALAETYQETQYF.

This clonotype has a count of ten or more. The gene calls are TRBV7-2 and TRBJ2-5; 7 bases are a match to TRBD2. The CDR3 sequence is 11 residues long. In germline, CDR1 is SGHTA, CDR2 FQGNSA. With 6 bases clipped from V and 10 bases from J, the junction kept 5 bases outside the gene matches. CDR3 amino acids: CASRGGVDQYF. In DNA, the CDR3 is TGTGCCAGCAGGGGAGGGGTGGACCAGTACTTC.

At least ten counts were recorded for this clonotype. This chain joins TRBV7-9 and TRBJ1-2; 7 bases match TRBD1. The CDR3 extends over 15 amino acids. Germline lookup yields CDR1 SEHNR and CDR2 FQNEAQ (reference sequence). V gave up 5 bases and J gave up 3 bases; unmatched junction bases: 9. The CDR3 DNA follows: TGTGCCAGCAGCAAGGACAGGTTTCGGGACTATGGCTACACCTTC. Translating gives CASSKDRFRDYGYTF.

Here the CDR3 reads CSAPSRENYGYTF. CDR3 coding DNA: TGCAGTGCTCCCAGCAGGGAAAACTATGGCTACACCTTC. The V and J genes are TRBV20-1 and TRBJ1-2; TRBD1 is a possible D gene (5 bases). The germline V gene has CDR1 DFQATT and CDR2 SNEGSKA (reference sequence). The CDR3 is made up of 13 amino acids. V lost 5 bases and J 2 bases, leaving 12 bases between the germline ends.

This clonotype was counted a few times. The chain has TRBV13 and TRBJ2-3, with a tentative D call TRBD2 (6 bases). The germline V and J ends were trimmed by 1 base and 4 bases, with 15 bases remaining between them. This CDR3 comprises 16 residues. Germline assignment: CDR1 PRHDT and CDR2 FYEKMQ (reference sequence). As DNA, the CDR3 is TGTGCCAGCAGCTTAGTTGGACGGGGGAAGCCAGATACGCAGTATTTT. This gives the protein CASSLVGRGKPDTQYF.